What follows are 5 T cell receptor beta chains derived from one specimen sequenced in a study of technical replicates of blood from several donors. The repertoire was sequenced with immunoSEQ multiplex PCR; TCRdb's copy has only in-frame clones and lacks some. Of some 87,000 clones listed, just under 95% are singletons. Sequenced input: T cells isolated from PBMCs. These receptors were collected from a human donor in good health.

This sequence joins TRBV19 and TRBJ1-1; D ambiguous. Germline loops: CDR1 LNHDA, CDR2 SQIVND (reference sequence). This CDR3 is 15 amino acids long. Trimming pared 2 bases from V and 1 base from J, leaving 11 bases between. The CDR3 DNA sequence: TGTGCCAGTAGTATATTAACAGACCAGAACACTGAAGCTTTCTTT. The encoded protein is CASSILTDQNTEAFF.

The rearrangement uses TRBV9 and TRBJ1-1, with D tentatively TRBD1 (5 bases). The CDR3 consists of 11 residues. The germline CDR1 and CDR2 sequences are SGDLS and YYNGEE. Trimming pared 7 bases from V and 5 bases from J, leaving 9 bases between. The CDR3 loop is CASGGLTEAFF. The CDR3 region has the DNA TGTGCCAGCGGGGGGTTGACTGAAGCTTTCTTT.

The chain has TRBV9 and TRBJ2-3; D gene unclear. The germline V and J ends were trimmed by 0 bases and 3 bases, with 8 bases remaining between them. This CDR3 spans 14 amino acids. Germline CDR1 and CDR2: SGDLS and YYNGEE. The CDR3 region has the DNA TGTGCCAGCAGCGTAGGGAGAGAGACAGATACGCAGTATTTT. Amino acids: CASSVGRETDTQYF.

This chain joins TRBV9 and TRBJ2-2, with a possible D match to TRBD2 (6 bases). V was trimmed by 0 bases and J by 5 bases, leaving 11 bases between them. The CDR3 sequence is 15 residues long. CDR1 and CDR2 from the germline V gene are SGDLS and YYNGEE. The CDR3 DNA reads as TGTGCCAGCAGCGTAGAGCCACGGGAGACCGGGGAGCTGTTTTTT. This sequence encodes CASSVEPRETGELFF.

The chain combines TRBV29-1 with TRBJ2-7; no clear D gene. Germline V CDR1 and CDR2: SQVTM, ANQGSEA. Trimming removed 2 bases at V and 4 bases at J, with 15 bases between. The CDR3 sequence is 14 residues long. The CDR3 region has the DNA TGCAGCGTTGAACTTCTGGGCCAGAATTACGAGCAGTACTTC. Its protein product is CSVELLGQNYEQYF.